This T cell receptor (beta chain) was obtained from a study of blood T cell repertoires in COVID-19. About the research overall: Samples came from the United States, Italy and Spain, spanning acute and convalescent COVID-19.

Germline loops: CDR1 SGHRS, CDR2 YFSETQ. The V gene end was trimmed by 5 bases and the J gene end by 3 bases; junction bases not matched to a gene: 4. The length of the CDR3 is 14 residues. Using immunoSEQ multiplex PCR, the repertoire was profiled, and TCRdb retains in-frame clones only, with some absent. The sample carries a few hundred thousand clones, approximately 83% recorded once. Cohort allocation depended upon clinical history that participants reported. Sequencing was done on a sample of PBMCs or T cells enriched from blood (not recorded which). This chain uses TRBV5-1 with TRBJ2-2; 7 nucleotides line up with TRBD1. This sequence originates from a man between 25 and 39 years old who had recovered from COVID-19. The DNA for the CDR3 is TGCGCCAGCAGGAGACAGGGATACACCGGGGAGCTGTTTTTT. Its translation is CASRRQGYTGELFF.